This TCR beta chain was observed in a study of Ad26.COV2.S vaccination and SARS-CoV-2 variants. Trimming cost V 0 bases and J 0 bases, with 9 bases left between them. Germline CDR1 is SGHTA and CDR2 is FQGNSA. This CDR3 has 16 residues. Treatment defined: around 19 received Ad26.COV2.S at low or high dose, single or two shots; about 5 received placebo; per-sample allocation not given. It was on day 63 after the first vaccine or placebo injection that samples were taken. About this clone: What it binds is not known.

Study outcomes and limitations: Higher spike-specific TCR breadth was found in vaccine recipients than in placebo recipients.

Profiling relied on immunoSEQ multiplex PCR, and the TCRdb table lists in-frame clones only, not all of them. Among hundreds of thousands of clones listed, 89% were seen once. J is TRBJ1-3 and V is TRBV7-2; D may be TRBD1 (6 bases). This receptor was identified in a person aged 18 to 59 who received the Ad26.COV2.S COVID-19 vaccine or a placebo. The material was peripheral blood, obtained in a trial of Ad26.COV2.S vaccine versus placebo. This CDR3 is CASSLADRRSGNTIYF. The CDR3 DNA reads as TGTGCCAGCAGCTTAGCAGACAGGCGCTCTGGAAACACCATATATTTT.